This T cell receptor (beta chain) is drawn from a study of Ad26.COV2.S vaccination and SARS-CoV-2 variants. Looking at the study overall: The donor participated in the COV1001 trial, in its Ad26.COV2.S arm. Study-wide results and caveats: Vaccine recipients surpassed placebo recipients in spike-specific TCR breadth. The authors reported substantial breadth in spike-specific CD8+ and CD4+ T cell responses after vaccination.

On this clone: Its specificity is not known.

The treatment is: around 19 received Ad26.COV2.S at low or high dose, single or two shots; 5 received placebo; per-sample allocation not given. Each sample was drawn 63 days after the first injection (of vaccine or placebo). The shot given was an Ad26 vector that makes Wuhan-strain SARS-CoV-2 spike. There are 14 residues in the CDR3. Per the germline V gene, CDR1 is SGHVS and CDR2 is FQNEAQ. The V gene lost 5 bases and the J gene lost 6 bases, with 15 bases spanning the gap. Assay used: immunoSEQ multiplex PCR; TCRdb lists only in-frame clones, some missing. The sample has about 350,000 clones; 88% are singletons.

V usage is TRBV7-8 and J usage is TRBJ2-3; D is uncertain. This sample comprised peripheral blood, obtained in a trial of Ad26.COV2.S vaccine versus placebo. The sequence derives from a person aged 18 to 59 who received the Ad26.COV2.S COVID-19 vaccine or a placebo. The CDR3 region is CASSPMIVVDTQYF. In nucleotides, the CDR3 is TGTGCCAGCAGCCCGATGATAGTTGTCGATACGCAGTATTTT.